This entry describes one TCR beta chain. This entry comes from a study of CD8 T cells in Susac syndrome. Study overall: The Susac syndrome patients were therapy-naive, on corticosteroids, or on intravenous immunoglobulin alone at blood draw.

RNA totalling roughly 0.45 to 1 ug underwent reverse transcription with random hexamers. Via MiXCR, TCRdb re-called the immunoSEQ multiplex PCR reads, giving one row per CDR3 protein. In the table there are more than 150,000 distinct CDR3 sequences, 95% of which are singletons. The V and J ends lost 2 bases and 8 bases, in that order; junction bases with no gene match: 12. CDR3 length: 16 amino acids. Germline assignment: CDR1 SGHNT and CDR2 YYREEE (reference sequence). The specimen sequenced was CD8+ T cells from PBMCs. The rearrangement uses TRBV5-4 and TRBJ2-2; TRBD2 matches 7 bases. The clonotype originates from a human donor with Susac syndrome. Here the CDR3 DNA reads TGTGCCAGCAGCTTATCCGGGACTACGCTTGGGGGGGAGCTGTTTTTT. This codes for CASSLSGTTLGGELFF.